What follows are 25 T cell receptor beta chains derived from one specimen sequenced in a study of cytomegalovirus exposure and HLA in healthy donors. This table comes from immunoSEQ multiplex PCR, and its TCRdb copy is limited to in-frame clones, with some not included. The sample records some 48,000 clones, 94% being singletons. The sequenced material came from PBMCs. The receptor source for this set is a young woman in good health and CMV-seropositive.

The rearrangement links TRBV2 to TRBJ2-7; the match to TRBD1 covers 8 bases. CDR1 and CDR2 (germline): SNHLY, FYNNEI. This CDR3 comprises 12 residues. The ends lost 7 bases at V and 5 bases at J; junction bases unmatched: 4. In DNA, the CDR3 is TGTGCCAGCAAACGGACAGGGAACGAGCAGTACTTC. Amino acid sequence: CASKRTGNEQYF.

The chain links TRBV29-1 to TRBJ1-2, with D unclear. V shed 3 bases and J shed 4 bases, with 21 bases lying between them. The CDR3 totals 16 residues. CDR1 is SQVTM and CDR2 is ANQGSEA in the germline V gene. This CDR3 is CSVDWSAAGLGYGYTF. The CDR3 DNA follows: TGCAGCGTTGACTGGTCAGCGGCGGGTCTTGGCTATGGCTACACCTTC. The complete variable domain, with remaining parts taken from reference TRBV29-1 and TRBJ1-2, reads SAVISQKPSRDICQRGTSLTIQCQVDSQVTMMFWYRQQPGQSLTLIATANQGSEATYESGFVIDKFPISRPNLTFSTLTVSNMSPEDSSIYLCSVDWSAAGLGYGYTFGSGTRLTVV.

In DNA form, the CDR3 reads TGTGCCAGCAGTGTCTACCCCTCTGGAAACACCATATATTTT. It specifies CASSVYPSGNTIYF. The chain uses TRBV2 and TRBJ1-3; D ambiguous. Germline CDR1 reads SNHLY; CDR2 reads FYNNEI. V was cut by 4 bases and J by 0 bases, with 7 bases left in between. The CDR3 sequence is 14 residues long.

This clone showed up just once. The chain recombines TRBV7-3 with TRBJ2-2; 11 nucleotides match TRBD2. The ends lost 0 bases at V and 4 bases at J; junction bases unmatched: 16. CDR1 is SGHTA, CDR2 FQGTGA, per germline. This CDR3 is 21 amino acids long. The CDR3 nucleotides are TGTGCCAGCAGCTTAACGTTTTGGCAGGGGGCAACTAGCGGGGGCACCGGGGAGCTGTTTTTT. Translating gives CASSLTFWQGATSGGTGELFF.

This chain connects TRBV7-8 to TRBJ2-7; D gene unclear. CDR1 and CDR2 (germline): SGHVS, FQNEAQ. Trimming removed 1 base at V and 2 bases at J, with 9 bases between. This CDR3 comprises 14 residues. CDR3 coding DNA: TGTGCCAGCAGCTTAGAGAGACAAACCTACGAGCAGTACTTC. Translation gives CASSLERQTYEQYF.

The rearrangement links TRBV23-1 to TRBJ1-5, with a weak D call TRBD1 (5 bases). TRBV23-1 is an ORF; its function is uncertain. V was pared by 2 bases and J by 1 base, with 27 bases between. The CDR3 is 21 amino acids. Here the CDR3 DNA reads TGCGCCAGCAGTCAACCTCCCCATTCGGCAGGGAATGAACCGAGCAATCAGCCCCAGCATTTT. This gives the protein CASSQPPHSAGNEPSNQPQHF.

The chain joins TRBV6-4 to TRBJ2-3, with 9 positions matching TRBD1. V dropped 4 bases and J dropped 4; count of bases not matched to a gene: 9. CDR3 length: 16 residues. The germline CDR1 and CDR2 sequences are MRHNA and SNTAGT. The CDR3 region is CASSAAGQGGPDTQYF. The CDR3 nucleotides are TGTGCCAGCAGTGCCGCGGGACAGGGAGGACCAGATACGCAGTATTTT.

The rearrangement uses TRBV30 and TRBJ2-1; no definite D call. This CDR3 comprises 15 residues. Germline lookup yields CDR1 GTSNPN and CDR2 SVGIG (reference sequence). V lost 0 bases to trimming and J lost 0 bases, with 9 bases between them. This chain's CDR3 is CAWSVLRSSYNEQFF. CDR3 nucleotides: TGTGCCTGGAGTGTACTGAGGAGCTCCTACAATGAGCAGTTCTTC.

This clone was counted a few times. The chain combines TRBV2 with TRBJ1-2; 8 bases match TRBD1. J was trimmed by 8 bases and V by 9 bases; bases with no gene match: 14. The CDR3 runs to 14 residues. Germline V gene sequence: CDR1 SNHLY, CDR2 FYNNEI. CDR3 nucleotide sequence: TGTGCCAGATCGCCCCCAGGGGGCAGTATCGGCTACACCTTC. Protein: CARSPPGGSIGYTF.

CDR3 nucleotide sequence: TGTGCCAGCAGCTTAGCCCCCGGGGGCGGGAGGGCCTACAATGAGCAGTTCTTC. Protein sequence: CASSLAPGGGRAYNEQFF. The chain combines TRBV7-6 with TRBJ2-1, with TRBD2 matching over 9 bases. V lost 0 bases to trimming and J lost 2 bases; unmatched junction nucleotides: 8. The CDR3 covers 18 residues. Per germline, CDR1 SGHVS and CDR2 FNYEAQ.

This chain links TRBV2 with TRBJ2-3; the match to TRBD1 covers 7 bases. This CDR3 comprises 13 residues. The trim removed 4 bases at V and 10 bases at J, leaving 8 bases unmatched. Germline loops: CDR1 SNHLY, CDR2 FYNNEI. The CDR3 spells CASSVLTGQAQYF. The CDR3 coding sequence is TGTGCCAGCAGTGTCCTGACAGGGCAAGCGCAGTATTTT.

CDR3 in DNA: TGCGCCAGCAGACTAGCGGGAGAGGGAGAGACCCAGTACTTC. Its translation: CASRLAGEGETQYF. The chain combines TRBV10-2 with TRBJ2-5, with 11 bases lining up with TRBD2. The V segment lost 6 bases and the J segment 4 bases; nucleotides outside the gene matches: 4. Germline assignment: CDR1 WSHSY and CDR2 SAAADI. This CDR3 region has 14 residues.

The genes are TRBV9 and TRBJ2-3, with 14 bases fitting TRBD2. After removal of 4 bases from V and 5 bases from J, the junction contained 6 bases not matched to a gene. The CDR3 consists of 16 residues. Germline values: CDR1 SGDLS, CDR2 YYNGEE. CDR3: CASSSGLAGVGDTQYF. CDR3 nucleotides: TGTGCCAGCAGCTCGGGACTAGCGGGAGTGGGAGATACGCAGTATTTT.

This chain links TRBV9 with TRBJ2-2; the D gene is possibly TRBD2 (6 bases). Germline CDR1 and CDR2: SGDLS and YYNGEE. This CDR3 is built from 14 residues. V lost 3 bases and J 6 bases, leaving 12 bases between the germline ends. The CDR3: CASSGGRRAGELFF. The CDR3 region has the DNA TGTGCCAGCAGCGGGGGTCGGAGGGCCGGGGAGCTGTTTTTT.

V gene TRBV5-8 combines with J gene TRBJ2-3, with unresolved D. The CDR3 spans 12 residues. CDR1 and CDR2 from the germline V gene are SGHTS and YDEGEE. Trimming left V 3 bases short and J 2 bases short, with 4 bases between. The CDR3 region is CASSSITDTQYF. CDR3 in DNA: TGTGCCAGCAGCTCCATCACAGATACGCAGTATTTT.

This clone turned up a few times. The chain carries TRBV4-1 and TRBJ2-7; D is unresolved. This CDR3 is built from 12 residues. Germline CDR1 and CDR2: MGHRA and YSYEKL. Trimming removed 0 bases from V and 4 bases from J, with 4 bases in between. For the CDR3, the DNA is TGCGCCAGCAGCCAAGACACTTACGAGCAGTACTTC. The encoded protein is CASSQDTYEQYF.

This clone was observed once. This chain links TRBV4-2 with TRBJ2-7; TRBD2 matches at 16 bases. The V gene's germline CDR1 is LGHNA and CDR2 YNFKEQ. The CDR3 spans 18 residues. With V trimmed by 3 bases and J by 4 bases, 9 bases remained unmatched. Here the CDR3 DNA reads TGTGCCAGCAGCCAGGGACTAGCGGGAGGGCTAATCGGGTACGAGCAGTACTTC. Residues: CASSQGLAGGLIGYEQYF.

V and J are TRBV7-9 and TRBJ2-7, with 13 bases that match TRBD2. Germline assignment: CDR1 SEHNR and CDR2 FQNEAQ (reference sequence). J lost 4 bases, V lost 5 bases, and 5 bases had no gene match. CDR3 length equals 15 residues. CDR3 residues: CASSPRTSGSYEQYF. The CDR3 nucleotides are TGTGCCAGCAGCCCGCGGACTAGCGGGAGTTACGAGCAGTACTTC.

CDR3 amino acids: CASSTRLAGAMYNEQFF. The CDR3 DNA follows: TGTGCCAGCAGTACCCGACTAGCGGGAGCCATGTACAATGAGCAGTTCTTC. The chain joins TRBV27 to TRBJ2-1; 12 bases align to TRBD2. Trimming at V came to 5 bases and at J to 4 bases, leaving 9 bases not matched to a gene. The CDR3 covers 17 residues. Germline V gene lookup returns CDR1 MNHEY and CDR2 SMNVEV (reference sequence).

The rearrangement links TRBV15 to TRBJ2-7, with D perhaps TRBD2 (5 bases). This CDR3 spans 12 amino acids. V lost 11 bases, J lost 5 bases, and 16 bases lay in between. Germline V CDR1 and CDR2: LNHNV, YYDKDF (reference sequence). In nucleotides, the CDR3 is TGTGCCGTCGAGGGCAGTGCTGACGAGCAGTACTTC. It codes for CAVEGSADEQYF.

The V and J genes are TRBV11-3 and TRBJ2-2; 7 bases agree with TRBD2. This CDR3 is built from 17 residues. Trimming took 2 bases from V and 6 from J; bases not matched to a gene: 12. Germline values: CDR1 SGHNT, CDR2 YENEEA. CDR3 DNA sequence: TGTGCCAGCAGCTTACAAAGGCGGGAGAGGGGCGCCGGGGAGCTGTTTTTT. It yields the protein CASSLQRRERGAGELFF. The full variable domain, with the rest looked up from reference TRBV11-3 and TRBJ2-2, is EAGVVQSPRYKIIEKKQPVAFWCNPISGHNTLYWYLQNLGQGPELLIRYENEEAVDDSQLPKDRFSAERLKGVDSTLKIQPAELGDSAVYLCASSLQRRERGAGELFFGEGSRLTVL.

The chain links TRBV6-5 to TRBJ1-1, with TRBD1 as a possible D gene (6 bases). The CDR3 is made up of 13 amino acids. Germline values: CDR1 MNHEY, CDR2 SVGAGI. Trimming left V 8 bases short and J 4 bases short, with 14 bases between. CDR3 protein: CASLNRDATEAFF. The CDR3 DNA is TGTGCCAGCCTTAACAGGGATGCCACTGAAGCTTTCTTT.

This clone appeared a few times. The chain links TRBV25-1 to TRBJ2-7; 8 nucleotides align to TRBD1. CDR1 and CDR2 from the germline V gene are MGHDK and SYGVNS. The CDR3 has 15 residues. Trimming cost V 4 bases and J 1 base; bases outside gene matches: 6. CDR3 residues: CASSGGQGISYEQYF. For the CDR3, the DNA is TGTGCCAGCAGTGGAGGACAGGGTATATCCTACGAGCAGTACTTC.

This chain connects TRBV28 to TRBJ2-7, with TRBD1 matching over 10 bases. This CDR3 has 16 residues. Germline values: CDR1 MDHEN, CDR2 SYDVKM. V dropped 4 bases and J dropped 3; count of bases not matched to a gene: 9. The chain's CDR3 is CASSSPSRDRGYEQYF. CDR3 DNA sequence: TGTGCCAGCAGTTCCCCGTCCCGGGACAGGGGCTACGAGCAGTACTTC.

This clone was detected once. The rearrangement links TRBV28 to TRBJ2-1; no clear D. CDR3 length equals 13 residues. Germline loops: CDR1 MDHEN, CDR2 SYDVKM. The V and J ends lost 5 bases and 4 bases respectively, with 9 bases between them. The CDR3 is CASSPDTYNEQFF. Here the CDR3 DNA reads TGTGCCAGCAGTCCCGACACTTACAATGAGCAGTTCTTC.